Listed here are 19 T cell receptor beta chains from one sample, sequenced in a study of chemoradiotherapy in HPV16-positive cancers. Some clones are missing from TCRdb's copy, which holds only in-frame ones; the method was immunoSEQ multiplex PCR. The table has some 14,000 clones, around 88% seen once. This specimen was blood, taken from a patient who underwent chemoradiotherapy. The receptor set was obtained from a human donor with HPV-associated anogenital cancer.

V is TRBV10-3 and J is TRBJ1-1, with D unresolved. V shed 1 base and J shed 8 bases, with 8 bases lying between them. Germline V gene sequence: CDR1 ENHRY, CDR2 SYGVKD. This CDR3 has 12 amino acids. Here the CDR3 reads CAISEFNSEAFF. The CDR3 DNA follows: TGTGCCATCAGTGAGTTTAACAGCGAAGCTTTCTTT.

The CDR3 here is CASSPGGRGLTGEAFF. The CDR3 DNA reads as TGCGCCAGCAGCCCGGGTGGCAGGGGGCTGACCGGTGAAGCTTTCTTT. The V gene is TRBV5-1, the J gene TRBJ1-1; TRBD1 matches at 8 bases. This CDR3 contains 16 residues. CDR1 is SGHRS and CDR2 is YFSETQ in the germline V gene. Germline trimming cut 4 bases from V and 7 bases from J; bases unmatched to any gene: 15.

In this sample, this clone turned up once. This rearrangement joins TRBV4-1 to TRBJ1-2; D gene uncertain. CDR3 length equals 13 residues. CDR1 is MGHRA and CDR2 is YSYEKL in the germline V gene. V lost 0 bases and J lost 5, with 7 bases in between. This chain's CDR3 is CASSQETAYGYTF. The CDR3 region has the DNA TGCGCCAGCAGCCAAGAGACGGCTTATGGCTACACCTTC.

The gene calls are TRBV13 and TRBJ1-6; D perhaps matches TRBD1 (6 bases). Looked up from germline, CDR1 is PRHDT and CDR2 is FYEKMQ (reference sequence). The ends were cut back, 5 bases at V and 0 bases at J, with 11 bases in the middle. The CDR3 is 16 amino acids. The CDR3 here is CASSVTGSSYNSPLHF. In DNA form, the CDR3 reads TGTGCCAGCAGCGTCACAGGGAGCTCCTATAATTCACCCCTCCACTTT.

The chain recombines TRBV6-6 with TRBJ2-7, with a possible D match to TRBD1 (6 bases). Per the germline V gene, CDR1 is MNHNY and CDR2 is SVGAGI (reference sequence). The ends were cut back, 6 bases at V and 6 bases at J, with 24 bases in the middle. CDR3 length: 16 residues. The DNA of the CDR3 is TGTGCCAGCAGGGGGACAACTACTCCACCGTCCAGCGAGCAGTACTTC. Residues: CASRGTTTPPSSEQYF.

The sample holds a few counts of this clone. The chain combines TRBV19 with TRBJ2-7, with TRBD2 matching 8 bases. J lost 3 bases, V lost 4 bases, and 8 bases had no gene match. This CDR3 has 15 residues. Germline V gives CDR1 LNHDA, CDR2 SQIVND (reference sequence). CDR3 nucleotide sequence: TGTGCCAGTAGTAGGAGCGGGAGCCAAGTCTACGAGCAGTACTTC. Translation gives CASSRSGSQVYEQYF. Full variable domain (outside the CDR3, taken from reference TRBV19 and TRBJ2-7): DGGITQSPKYLFRKEGQNVTLSCEQNLNHDAMYWYRQDPGQGLRLIYYSQIVNDFQKGDIAEGYSVSREKKESFPLTVTSAQKNPTAFYLCASSRSGSQVYEQYFGPGTRLTVT.

This chain connects TRBV19 to TRBJ1-5, with TRBD1 identical over 7 bases. Trimming took 5 bases from V and 6 from J; bases not matched to a gene: 7. CDR1 is LNHDA and CDR2 is SQIVND in the germline V gene (reference sequence). The CDR3 loop spans 14 amino acids. The CDR3 DNA reads TGTGCCAGTAGTGCGACAGGGTTAACTCAGCCCCAGCATTTT. It yields the protein CASSATGLTQPQHF.

The chain combines TRBV29-1 with TRBJ1-2; D unresolved. The CDR3 is 11 residues long. Germline V lookup: CDR1 SQVTM, CDR2 ANQGSEA. The V end was cut by 5 bases, the J end by 5 bases, with 9 bases between. The CDR3 protein is CSVIIGYGYTF. The CDR3 DNA sequence: TGCAGCGTTATTATTGGGTATGGCTACACCTTC.

The V gene is TRBV6-1, the J gene TRBJ2-7; D gene uncertain. This CDR3 is 13 amino acids long. The germline V gene encodes CDR1 MNHNS and CDR2 SASEGT. V was pared by 8 bases and J by 0 bases, with 11 bases between. The CDR3 DNA sequence: TGTGCCAGCGACACCATCGCCTCCTACGAGCAGTACTTC. It specifies CASDTIASYEQYF.

The chain is built from TRBV13 and TRBJ2-1; 7 nucleotides align to TRBD2. Germline lookup yields CDR1 PRHDT and CDR2 FYEKMQ (reference sequence). V lost 5 bases to trimming and J lost 6 bases; unmatched junction nucleotides: 16. The CDR3 consists of 17 residues. The CDR3 loop reads CASSNNLVASGANEQFF. The CDR3 DNA reads as TGTGCCAGCAGCAATAACCTCGTGGCTAGCGGAGCCAATGAGCAGTTCTTC.

The chain recombines TRBV2 with TRBJ2-7; D gene uncertain. Trimming took off 7 bases at V and 0 bases at J, with 13 bases between the two ends. The CDR3 runs 14 residues. Per germline, CDR1 SNHLY and CDR2 FYNNEI. The CDR3 is CASTVSRSSYEQYF. As DNA, the CDR3 is TGTGCCAGCACTGTTTCACGGTCCTCCTACGAGCAGTACTTC. Using reference TRBV2 and TRBJ2-7 for the parts outside the CDR3, the full variable domain is EPEVTQTPSHQVTQMGQEVILRCVPISNHLYFYWYRQILGQKVEFLVSFYNNEISEKSEIFDDQFSVERPDGSNFTLKIRSTKLEDSAMYFCASTVSRSSYEQYFGPGTRLTVT.

The V gene is TRBV5-1, the J gene TRBJ2-1; 8 nucleotides line up with TRBD1. The CDR3 covers 13 residues. Losses at the gene ends were 5 bases for V and 5 bases for J; bases not matched to a gene: 3. Looked up from germline, CDR1 is SGHRS and CDR2 is YFSETQ. The CDR3 DNA is TGCGCCAGCAGTAGGACAGGGAACAATGAGCAGTTCTTC. Translation gives CASSRTGNNEQFF.

This clone was detected only once. V is TRBV10-3 and J is TRBJ2-7; 7 nucleotides match TRBD2. Germline V gene sequence: CDR1 ENHRY, CDR2 SYGVKD. There are 15 residues in the CDR3. J lost 0 bases, V lost 6 bases, and 8 bases had no gene match. CDR3 in amino acids: CAISLADKSSYEQYF. CDR3 nucleotide sequence: TGTGCCATCAGCCTAGCGGACAAGAGCTCCTACGAGCAGTACTTC.

The V and J genes are TRBV28 and TRBJ1-5, with D perhaps TRBD1 (6 bases). CDR1 MDHEN and CDR2 SYDVKM come from the germline V gene. V lost 4 bases to trimming and J lost 4 bases, with 20 bases between them. There are 17 residues in the CDR3. This CDR3 is CASSSPSRAGDNQPQHF. CDR3 nucleotides: TGTGCCAGCAGTTCCCCTTCACGCGCAGGGGATAATCAGCCCCAGCATTTT.

This clone was detected once. This sequence joins TRBV27 and TRBJ1-6, with 7 bases lining up with TRBD1. Germline V CDR1 and CDR2: MNHEY, SMNVEV (reference sequence). The ends lost 1 base at V and 14 bases at J; junction bases unmatched: 5. The CDR3 is 13 residues long. The CDR3 is CASSLYQGGTLHF. CDR3 sequence (DNA): TGTGCCAGCAGTTTATATCAGGGGGGGACCCTCCACTTT.

The rearrangement joins TRBV7-3 to TRBJ2-1; 11 bases are shared with TRBD1. This CDR3 region has 15 residues. Germline V CDR1 and CDR2: SGHTA, FQGTGA. With V trimmed by 5 bases and J by 1 base, 1 base remained unmatched. CDR3 nucleotides: TGTGCCAGCAGCCGGGACAGGGGGTCCTACAATGAGCAGTTCTTC. It yields the protein CASSRDRGSYNEQFF.

The genes are TRBV4-2 and TRBJ1-2; 8 bases map to TRBD1. Trimming took 2 bases from V and 0 from J; bases not matched to a gene: 2. The CDR3 runs to 15 residues. The germline V gene encodes CDR1 LGHNA and CDR2 YNFKEQ. The CDR3 region is CASSQRQGTNYGYTF. CDR3 bases: TGTGCCAGCAGCCAACGACAGGGGACTAACTATGGCTACACCTTC.

This chain connects TRBV7-9 to TRBJ2-4; no clear D gene. From germline, CDR1 is SEHNR and CDR2 FQNEAQ (reference sequence). The V end lost 0 bases, the J end lost 6 bases, and 9 bases lay between the germline ends. The CDR3 has 14 residues. The CDR3 loop reads CASSLAGSRNIQYF. CDR3 nucleotides: TGTGCCAGCAGCTTAGCAGGGTCCCGAAACATTCAGTACTTC.

This clone is medium-sized within its sample. The rearrangement links TRBV7-8 to TRBJ1-1, with D perhaps matching TRBD1 (5 bases). Germline assignment: CDR1 SGHVS and CDR2 FQNEAQ. V was clipped by 2 bases and J by 4 bases, with 8 bases between them. CDR3 length: 13 residues. The CDR3 DNA is TGTGCCAGCAGCTTAACCGGGGGCACTGAAGCTTTCTTT. Translated, it gives CASSLTGGTEAFF.